This TCR beta chain comes out of a study of OX40 agonist ivuxolimab in advanced cancers. Profiled with immunoSEQ multiplex PCR; TCRdb holds only in-frame clones, not every one. Of 65,000 to 90,000 clones listed, 75% to 90% are singletons. The sequence was collected from an adult with an advanced solid tumor such as melanoma, head and neck, liver or kidney cancer. The sequencing used CD4+ or CD8+ T cells sorted from blood, collected in a trial of the OX40 agonist ivuxolimab.

This CDR3 is CASSSRRAKGNTGELFF. The CDR3 DNA follows: TGTGCCAGCAGTTCGCGCAGGGCTAAGGGGAACACCGGGGAGCTGTTTTTT. This chain connects TRBV28 to TRBJ2-2; tentative D call: TRBD1 (5 bases). Germline loops: CDR1 MDHEN, CDR2 SYDVKM. The CDR3 is 17 residues long. Trimming stripped 4 bases from V and 1 base from J, with 16 bases between.